This TCR beta chain was observed in a study of cytomegalovirus exposure and HLA in healthy donors. PCR primers comprised 60 Vbeta and 13 Jbeta primers. The data were produced by immunoSEQ multiplex PCR, yet TCRdb's version contains in-frame clones alone and is incomplete. The sample includes 180,000 or so clones, over 75% of them seen just once. Trimming cost V 4 bases and J 8 bases, with 15 bases left between them. The germline V gene has CDR1 SGHRS and CDR2 YFSETQ. The length of the CDR3 is 13 residues. The receptor was isolated from a man aged 45-65 years in good health and CMV-seropositive. Sequencing input: PBMCs. This chain connects TRBV5-1 to TRBJ1-2; D is perhaps TRBD1 (6 bases). CDR3 sequence: CASSPPGVDGYTF. CDR3 nucleotides: TGCGCCAGCAGCCCCCCAGGGGTCGACGGCTACACCTTC.